This is a list of T cell receptor beta chains from one sample in a study of blood T cells in healthy people across ages. TCRdb called the 5' RACE reads again in MiXCR, with one record for every CDR3 protein. This repertoire shows over 600,000 distinct CDR3 sequences, under 25% found once; its top ten account for about 3.6%. Sequencing used blood. These TCRs come from a man between 70 and 80 years old in good health. The CDR3 runs from the conserved cysteine through the conserved F or W. Fields, in order: clone size, J gene, V gene, D gene, CDR3 DNA, CDR3 protein. The D gene is left open where the match is weak. Only some rows state a clone size, as once, few, many or a class for expanded clones.

NA | TRBJ2-2 | TRBV6-4 | NA | TGTGCCAGCAGTCGGGCCCCGGGCACCGGGGAGCTGTTTTTT | CASSRAPGTGELFF
NA | TRBJ2-1 | TRBV20-1 | TRBD1 | TGCAGTACCCCGAGACAGGGGGCCAATGAGCAGTTCTTC | CSTPRQGANEQFF
many | TRBJ1-4 | TRBV5-1 | NA | TGCGCCAGCAGTTGGGTCGAGGGTGAAAAACTGTTTTTT | CASSWVEGEKLFF
NA | TRBJ1-3 | TRBV7-3 | NA | TGTGCCAGCAGCGACGGTATCTCTGGAAACACCCTATATTTT | CASSDGISGNTLYF
few | TRBJ1-4 | TRBV29-1 | NA | TGCAGCGTTGGGACGGCAAATGAAAAACTGTTTTTT | CSVGTANEKLFF
many | TRBJ2-1 | TRBV2 | NA | TGTGCCAGCAGCTTGAGCAATGAGCAGTTCTTC | CASSLSNEQFF
NA | TRBJ2-1 | TRBV7-2 | TRBD2 | TGTGCCAGCAGTGCAAGGAAACCGGGACTAGAGGTTGAGCAGTTCTTC | CASSARKPGLEVEQFF
few | TRBJ1-5 | TRBV5-1 | TRBD1 | TGCGCCAGCAGCTTGGAGGGGGCGAACAATCAGCCCCAGCATTTT | CASSLEGANNQPQHF
NA | TRBJ1-2 | TRBV11-1 | NA | TGTGCCAGCAGCTTAGACTCTCCACTCGAGGGCTACACCTTC | CASSLDSPLEGYTF
few | TRBJ2-7 | TRBV7-2 | TRBD2 | TGTGCCAGCACCCCAGCGGGAAGTGCCTACGAGCAGTACTTC | CASTPAGSAYEQYF
NA | TRBJ2-2 | TRBV9 | NA | TGTGCCAGCAGCGTAGCTGAAGGGGCCAACACCGGGGAGCTGTTTTTT | CASSVAEGANTGELFF
few | TRBJ2-3 | TRBV5-4 | TRBD2 | TGTGCCAGCAGCTTGGAAATAGCGGGAGTGGCAGATACGCAGTATTTT | CASSLEIAGVADTQYF
many | TRBJ2-5 | TRBV4-1 | NA | TGCGCCAGCAGCCAAGATGGGGCAGGCGGCCAAGAGACCCAGTACTTC | CASSQDGAGGQETQYF
few | TRBJ2-5 | TRBV9 | TRBD1 | TGTGCCAGCACCCCGACAGGGCGACTTCAAGAGACCCAGTACTTC | CASTPTGRLQETQYF
few | TRBJ1-1 | TRBV20-1 | NA | TGCAGTGCCGCGCCTTTTAGGAACACTGAAGCTTTCTTT | CSAAPFRNTEAFF
few | TRBJ2-4 | TRBV4-1 | TRBD1 | TGCGCCAGCAGCCAAGATGGAGACAGGGAAAACATTCAGTACTTC | CASSQDGDRENIQYF
many | TRBJ2-5 | TRBV23-1 | TRBD1 | TGCGCCAGCAGTCACCGGGACAGGCGGAACAAAGAGACCCAGTACTTC | CASSHRDRRNKETQYF
NA | TRBJ2-1 | TRBV6-1 | NA | TGTGCCAGCAGTGAAGGGGGGCACTCCTACAATGAGCAGTTCTTC | CASSEGGHSYNEQFF
once | TRBJ2-5 | TRBV20-1 | TRBD1 | TGCAGTTCAAAAAACGCGGGGACAGGGGAGTACTTC | CSSKNAGTGEYF
many | TRBJ1-4 | TRBV4-1 | NA | TGCGCCAGCAGCCAAGATCCCGCCAGGGAAAAACTGTTTTTT | CASSQDPAREKLFF
NA | TRBJ1-4 | TRBV5-1 | NA | TGCGCCAGCAGCTTGGGGTCCTCAGTTGCAACTAATGAAAAACTGTTTTTT | CASSLGSSVATNEKLFF
few | TRBJ1-2 | TRBV28 | NA | TGTGCCGGCAGTTTTATGGGGGTTTACTATGGCTACACCTTC | CAGSFMGVYYGYTF
NA | TRBJ2-2 | TRBV24-1 | NA | TGTGCCACAAGTGGGACCTCGTCCACCGGGGAGCTGTTTTTT | CATSGTSSTGELFF
NA | TRBJ2-1 | TRBV18 | TRBD2 | TGTGCCAGCTCACCTCTAGCGGAATATAACCAGTTCTTC | CASSPLAEYNQFF
many | TRBJ2-1 | TRBV12-3/TRBV12-4 | TRBD2 | TGTGCCAGCAGTTTTCTTAGCGGGAGCTCCTACAATGAGCAGTTCTTC | CASSFLSGSSYNEQFF
NA | TRBJ2-4 | TRBV11-2 | NA | TGTGCCAGCAGCTTAGGGCATTGGGCAGGGGCCCTGATTCAGTACTTC | CASSLGHWAGALIQYF
few | TRBJ1-2 | TRBV9 | TRBD1 | TGTGCCAGCAGGAAGGGACAGGGGCCGTACTATGGCTACACCTTC | CASRKGQGPYYGYTF
few | TRBJ2-7 | TRBV18 | TRBD1 | TGTGCCAGCTCACTCTCCGGGACAGGGAACGAGCAGTACTTC | CASSLSGTGNEQYF
many | TRBJ2-5 | TRBV5-1 | NA | TGCGCCAGCAGCTTGGTGGGGGCGGAAGAGACCCAGTACTTC | CASSLVGAEETQYF
few | TRBJ2-1 | TRBV20-1 | TRBD1 | TGCAGTGCTAAGGGACAGCTTATCTACAATGAGCAGTTCTTC | CSAKGQLIYNEQFF
many | TRBJ1-4 | TRBV9 | NA | TGTGCCAGCAGCGTAGGAAGGACAGATAATGAAAAACTGTTTTTT | CASSVGRTDNEKLFF
few | TRBJ2-3 | TRBV29-1 | NA | TGCAGCGTTGCTAGCTTCGATACGCAGTATTTT | CSVASFDTQYF